This TCR beta chain was identified during a study of vaccination effects on CD4 cells after COVID-19. This CDR3 contains 14 residues. In germline, CDR1 is SQVTM, CDR2 ANQGSEA. V lost 6 bases, J lost 9 bases, and 20 bases lay in between. Here immunoSEQ multiplex PCR was the method, and the copy in TCRdb shows in-frame clones only, minus some. The data show fewer than 90,000 clones, with 65% to 75% seen just once and around 4.6% held by the top ten. Viral peptide pools were used in the ViraFEST assay to expand antigen-specific CD4+ T cells, and sequencing came afterward. Cultured cells yielded isolated CD4+ T cells after roughly 11 days. Their SARS-CoV-2 infection, verified by PCR, occurred between March and December 2020. This clone was recorded a few times. Its antigen is undetermined.

The source was CD4+ T cells from PBMCs cultured with HIV peptides, collected before COVID-19 vaccination. Subset reported: HIV-1 Nef peptide pool negative control/reference culture. V is TRBV29-1 and J is TRBJ2-2; D is tentatively TRBD1 or TRBD2 (5 bases each). This clonotype was obtained from a human donor who had a prior SARS-CoV-2 infection. The CDR3 region is CSVGIWVGGRELFF. For the CDR3, the DNA is TGCAGCGTGGGAATATGGGTTGGGGGTCGGGAGCTGTTTTTT.